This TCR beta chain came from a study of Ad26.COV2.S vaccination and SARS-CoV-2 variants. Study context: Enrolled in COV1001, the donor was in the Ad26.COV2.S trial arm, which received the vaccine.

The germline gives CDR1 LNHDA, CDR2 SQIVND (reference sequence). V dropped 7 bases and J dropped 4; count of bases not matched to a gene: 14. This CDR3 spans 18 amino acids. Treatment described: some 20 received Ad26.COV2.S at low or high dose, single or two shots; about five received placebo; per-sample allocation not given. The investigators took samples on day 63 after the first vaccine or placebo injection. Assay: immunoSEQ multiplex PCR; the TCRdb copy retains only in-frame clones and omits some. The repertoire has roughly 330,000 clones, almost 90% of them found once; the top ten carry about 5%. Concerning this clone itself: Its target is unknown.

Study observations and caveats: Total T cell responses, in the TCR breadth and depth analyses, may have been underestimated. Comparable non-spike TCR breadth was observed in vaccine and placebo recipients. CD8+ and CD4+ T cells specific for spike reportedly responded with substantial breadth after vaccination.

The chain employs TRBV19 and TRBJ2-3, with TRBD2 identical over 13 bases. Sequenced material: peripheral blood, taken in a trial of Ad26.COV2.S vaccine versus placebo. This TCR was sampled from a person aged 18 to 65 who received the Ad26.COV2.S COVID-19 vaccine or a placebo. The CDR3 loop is CASTYTLGLAGASDTQYF. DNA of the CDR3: TGTGCCAGTACCTATACGCTCGGACTAGCGGGAGCGTCAGATACGCAGTATTTT.